These T cell receptor beta chains were read from a single sample in a study of sequential checkpoint blockade in melanoma. Measured with immunoSEQ multiplex PCR; TCRdb has only the in-frame clones, and not every one. The table includes thousands of clones, 25% to 35% detected once. The starting material was tumor tissue (inferred from file names), obtained from a patient given nivolumab and ipilimumab in sequence. The receptors were gathered from a human donor with melanoma. Each CDR3 is given with its conserved first and last residue. A D gene is named only where the DNA matches it firmly. Only some rows state a clone size, as once, few, many or a class for expanded clones.

J gene | V gene | D gene | clone size | CDR3 DNA | CDR3 protein
TRBJ2-7 | TRBV6-8 | - | - | TGTGCCAGCAGTTACGGTCGGCTAGCGAGCTCCTACGAGCAGTACTTC | CASSYGRLASSYEQYF
TRBJ1-6 | TRBV11-3 | TRBD1 | many | TGTGCCAGCAGCTTTCGGACAGGCTCTGAGTCCTATAATTCACCCCTCCACTTT | CASSFRTGSESYNSPLHF
TRBJ2-1 | TRBV6-8 | - | medium-sized | TGTGCCAGCAGTGAGGGGGGGAGGCCCTCCTACAATGAGCAGTTCTTC | CASSEGGRPSYNEQFF
TRBJ1-3 | TRBV16 | - | - | TGTGCCAGCAGCCAATCACCAGCCGGAAACACCATATATTTT | CASSQSPAGNTIYF
TRBJ2-5 | TRBV6-8 | TRBD1 | - | TGTGCCGCCGGGACAGGGGGAGAAGAGACCCAGTACTTC | CAAGTGGEETQYF
TRBJ1-1 | TRBV6-8 | - | few | TGTGCCAGCAGTCACCGCATGAGGGGGGTTTGGACTGAAGCTTTCTTT | CASSHRMRGVWTEAFF
TRBJ1-4 | TRBV19 | - | - | TGTGCCAGCAGTGGGGGAGGTCGCGAAAAACTGTTTTTT | CASSGGGREKLFF
TRBJ1-1 | TRBV19 | - | - | TGTGCCAGTAGTAAGGGGATGGTCACTGAAGCTTTCTTT | CASSKGMVTEAFF
TRBJ2-5 | TRBV11-3 | TRBD2 | many | TGTGCCAGCAGCTCCCCTAGCGGGATTGAGACCCAGTACTTC | CASSSPSGIETQYF
TRBJ1-6 | TRBV6-1 | - | - | TGTGCCAGCAGTGAAGGGGCAGGGATTCTGCGGCCCCTCCACTTT | CASSEGAGILRPLHF
TRBJ1-1 | TRBV19 | TRBD1 | few | TGTGCCAGTATCCCCAAGACAGGGTTAACTGAAGCTTTCTTT | CASIPKTGLTEAFF
TRBJ1-2 | TRBV11-3 | - | - | TGTGCCAGCAGCTTAGTGGCGGGTCCCTATGGCTACACCTTC | CASSLVAGPYGYTF
TRBJ2-2 | TRBV19 | TRBD2 | - | TGTGCCAGTAGGAAAAGACTAGCGGGAGCCCCTCCCGGGGAGCTGTTTTTT | CASRKRLAGAPPGELFF
TRBJ1-5 | TRBV18 | - | once | TGTGCCAGCTCACCAAACGGCAATCAGCCCCAGCATTTT | CASSPNGNQPQHF
TRBJ1-6 | TRBV5-1 | - | - | TGCGCCAGCAGCTTGAAAGGACAGACAATTAATTCACCCCTCCACTTT | CASSLKGQTINSPLHF
TRBJ1-2 | TRBV29-1 | - | - | TGCAGCGTTGAAGACCCTAACTATGGCTACACCTTC | CSVEDPNYGYTF
TRBJ2-1 | TRBV11-3 | TRBD2 | few | TGTGCCAGCAGCGCGGACCAGGCTAGCGGGAGTATACACAATGAGCAGTTCTTC | CASSADQASGSIHNEQFF
TRBJ1-3 | TRBV11-3 | TRBD1 | few | TGTGCCAGCAGCGTCGACACAGGGGAGGCAGGAAACACCATATATTTT | CASSVDTGEAGNTIYF
TRBJ2-5 | TRBV19 | - | - | TGTGCCAGTAGTATCGGAGTGGGGCTCGACGGAGAGACCCAGTACTTC | CASSIGVGLDGETQYF
TRBJ2-7 | TRBV11-3 | TRBD1 | - | TGTGCCAGCAGCCCAGCCAGGCCGGGACAGGGGGGGGACGAGCAGTACTTC | CASSPARPGQGGDEQYF
TRBJ2-2 | TRBV25-1 | - | - | TGTGCCAGCAGTGACCGACAGGGAGGTTCCGGGGAGCTGTTTTTT | CASSDRQGGSGELFF
TRBJ2-1 | TRBV19 | TRBD1 | - | TGTGCCAGTAGTATAGGTCCGGGACAGGGGCCCTACAATGAGCAGTTCTTC | CASSIGPGQGPYNEQFF
TRBJ2-3 | TRBV11-3 | - | - | TGTGCCAGCAGCTTAGTGCAGGTCGCCGGGGATACGCAGTATTTT | CASSLVQVAGDTQYF
TRBJ2-5 | TRBV11-3 | TRBD2 | many | TGTGCCAGCAGCTGGGGACTAGCGGGAGGGCAAGAGACCCAGTACTTC | CASSWGLAGGQETQYF
TRBJ1-3 | TRBV6-8 | TRBD1 | few | TGTGCCAGCAGACAGGGGGCGCGTGGAAACACCATATATTTT | CASRQGARGNTIYF
TRBJ1-2 | TRBV6-8 | - | few | TGTGCCAGCAGTCATAGGCCCGGGACGTTCAACTATGGCTACACCTTC | CASSHRPGTFNYGYTF
TRBJ2-4 | TRBV11-3 | - | - | TGTGCCAGCAGCCCAACAGGAGCCAAAAACATTCAGTACTTC | CASSPTGAKNIQYF
TRBJ2-7 | TRBV6-8 | TRBD2 | - | TGTGCCAGCAAACCCAAACTAGCGGGAGTTACCAGCTCCTACGAGCAGTACTTC | CASKPKLAGVTSSYEQYF
TRBJ2-6 | TRBV11-3 | - | medium-sized | TGTGCCAGCAGCTGGAGGGGACACATATCCTCTGGGGCCAACGTCCTGACTTTC | CASSWRGHISSGANVLTF
TRBJ2-4 | TRBV19 | - | - | TGTGCCAGTAGTATATTCCGAGGCGGGTCCTCCTCGAATCGGGCCAAAAACATTCAGTACTTC | CASSIFRGGSSSNRAKNIQYF
TRBJ2-7 | TRBV6-7 | TRBD1 | - | TGTGCCAGCACACTGACCGGGACAGCCTTGTCCTACGAGCAGTACTTC | CASTLTGTALSYEQYF
TRBJ2-5 | TRBV30 | - | - | TGTGCCTGGAGTGTAGTAGGGGGTCTAGAGACCCAGTACTTC | CAWSVVGGLETQYF
TRBJ2-7 | TRBV9 | TRBD2 | many | TGTGCCAGCAGTCTAGGTAGCGGGAGGTACGAGCAGTACTTC | CASSLGSGRYEQYF
TRBJ1-1 | TRBV28 | TRBD1 | few | TGTGCCAGCAGTTCCCCAGGGGGGGGGATGAACACTGAAGCTTTCTTT | CASSSPGGGMNTEAFF
TRBJ1-5 | TRBV12-2 | - | many | TGTGCCGCCCGCCCGACGGGACAGGGGTCTAGCAATCAGCCCCAGCATTTT | CAARPTGQGSSNQPQHF
TRBJ1-1 | TRBV11-3 | - | many | TGTGCCAGCAGCCCGCAGGGGCGGATGAACACTGAAGCTTTCTTT | CASSPQGRMNTEAFF
TRBJ2-1 | TRBV6-8 | TRBD2 | few | TGTGCCAGCAGGTCAAGGACTAGCACCTCCTACAATGAGCAGTTCTTC | CASRSRTSTSYNEQFF
TRBJ2-7 | TRBV7-1 | - | few | TGTGCCAGCAGCTTAACGTTCGGGGGCACCTACGAGCAGTACTTC | CASSLTFGGTYEQYF
TRBJ1-2 | TRBV28 | - | - | TGTGCCAGCAGTTTCGTACAGGGACATGGCTACACCTTC | CASSFVQGHGYTF
TRBJ1-4 | TRBV6-8 | - | few | TGTGCCAGCAGTTACGGACAGTCAACTAATGAAAAACTGTTTTTT | CASSYGQSTNEKLFF
TRBJ2-7 | TRBV6-8 | - | medium-sized | TGTGCCAGCTTTGCAGGGCGGTACGAGCAGTACTTC | CASFAGRYEQYF
TRBJ2-7 | TRBV11-3 | TRBD2 | few | TGTGCCAGCAGCTTAGGGGGACTAGGGTTCTACGAGCAGTACTTC | CASSLGGLGFYEQYF
TRBJ2-2 | TRBV5-1 | - | - | TGCGCCAGCGGGCCCCGCGGACAAGGTCTTGGCGGGGAGCTGTTTTTT | CASGPRGQGLGGELFF
TRBJ2-7 | TRBV9 | - | - | TGTGCCAGCAGCGTAGATCCTAGCCCGAAATACGAGCAGTACTTC | CASSVDPSPKYEQYF
TRBJ1-3 | TRBV19 | TRBD1 | few | TGTGCCACTCGGGACAGGACCTACTCTGGAAACACCATATATTTT | CATRDRTYSGNTIYF
TRBJ2-5 | TRBV6-8 | - | - | TGTGCCAGCAACAGGGTTGTTTTAGAGACCCAGTACTTC | CASNRVVLETQYF
TRBJ2-1 | TRBV25-1 | TRBD2 | - | TGTGCCAGCACCCCCTGGGGAGGGGAGAATAATGAGCAGTTCTTC | CASTPWGGENNEQFF
TRBJ1-1 | TRBV6-8 | - | few | TGTGCCATCAGTCGGGAGAGGGGAAACACTGAAGCTTTCTTT | CAISRERGNTEAFF
TRBJ2-3 | TRBV6-8 | - | medium-sized | TGTGCCAGCTTAGGTAGCGGAGCAGCTACGCAGTATTTT | CASLGSGAATQYF
TRBJ1-1 | TRBV19 | TRBD1 | - | TGTGCCAGTAGTACAAGACAGGGAGGGGACACTGAAGCTTTCTTT | CASSTRQGGDTEAFF
TRBJ1-1 | TRBV6-8 | - | few | TGTGCCAGCCAGGGGAAGGGGAACACTGAAGCTTTCTTT | CASQGKGNTEAFF
TRBJ2-3 | TRBV18 | - | few | TGTGCCAGCTCACCGGTCACAGATACGCAGTATTTT | CASSPVTDTQYF
TRBJ2-7 | TRBV11-3 | - | many | TGTGCCAGCAGCTTGTTCGAGGGACAGGGACTAGGGGAGCAGTACTTC | CASSLFEGQGLGEQYF
TRBJ2-2 | TRBV6-8 | - | - | TGTGCCAGCGGGGAAGAGTATGGCGGGGAGCTGTTTTTT | CASGEEYGGELFF
TRBJ2-7 | TRBV4-1 | - | - | TGCGCCAGCAGCCAAGGGGAGGTGCTCTACGAGCAGTACTTC | CASSQGEVLYEQYF
TRBJ2-7 | TRBV10-3 | - | few | TGTGCCATCAGTGAGTCAGTGGGAGTAGGGTACTTC | CAISESVGVGYF